This entry is about one T cell receptor beta chain. Its antigen is currently unknown. This specimen comes from a study of graft-versus-host responses after intestinal transplantation. Overall study context: Transplant recipients had multivisceral, liver-intestinal, or isolated intestinal grafts. Every one of the recipients received anti-thymocyte globulin induction and afterwards took tacrolimus and steroids for around 3 years.

Study results and limitations: The authors found GvH clones in recipient marrow, some appearing first in ileum or blood.

V lost 3 bases, J lost 7 bases, and 22 bases lay in between. The CDR3 loop spans 18 amino acids. The germline CDR1 and CDR2 sequences are MGHRA and YSYEKL. Data came from immunoSEQ multiplex PCR; TCRdb stores just in-frame clones and leaves some out. The data show tens of thousands of clones, 80% to 95% seen once. V usage is TRBV4-1 and J usage is TRBJ1-6; possible D gene TRBD1, 6 bases. The sequence came from a human patient who received an intestinal transplant, so some T cells may come from the graft donor. The sequencing here drew on bone marrow, taken 734 days after intestinal transplantation. The CDR3 reads CASSHHRRGAWKNSPLHF. The CDR3 DNA reads as TGCGCCAGCAGCCACCACCGAAGGGGGGCATGGAAAAATTCACCCCTCCACTTT.